This TCR beta chain emerged from a study of identical twins. Overall study results and limits: The study found that models underestimated out-of-frame TCR alpha sharing in monozygotic twins.

The CDR3 runs to 18 residues. Trimming cost V 1 base and J 2 bases; bases outside gene matches: 12. Germline V gives CDR1 LGHNA, CDR2 YSLEER. To note about this clonotype: Its specificity is not known.

One entry per CDR3 protein results from TCRdb running MiXCR on the 5' RACE reads. The sample gives under 350,000 distinct CDR3 sequences, 8% to 9.5% of which show up once; roughly 7% is in the top ten. These data also featured in a second study, about yellow fever vaccine responses in identical twins.

The V call is TRBV4-3, the J call TRBJ2-7; 9 bases line up with TRBD2. The clonotype originates from a woman aged 18-35 years in good health. The sequenced material came from CD8+ T cells sorted from blood. The CDR3 loop is CASSQGPSGIKTPYEQYF. The CDR3 DNA sequence: TGCGCCAGCAGCCAAGGGCCTAGCGGGATAAAGACCCCCTACGAGCAGTACTTC.